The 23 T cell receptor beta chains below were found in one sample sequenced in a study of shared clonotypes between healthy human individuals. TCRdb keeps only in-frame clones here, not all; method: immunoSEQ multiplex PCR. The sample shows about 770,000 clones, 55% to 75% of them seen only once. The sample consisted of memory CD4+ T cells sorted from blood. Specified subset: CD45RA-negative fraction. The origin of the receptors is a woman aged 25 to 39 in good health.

The CDR3 DNA reads TGCGCCAGCAGCTTGGATCAAGATACGCAGTATTTT. This gives the protein CASSLDQDTQYF. The chain recombines TRBV5-1 with TRBJ2-3; D is unclear. CDR1 is SGHRS, CDR2 YFSETQ, per germline. This CDR3 contains 12 residues. Trimming took 0 bases from V and 5 from J, leaving 4 bases between them.

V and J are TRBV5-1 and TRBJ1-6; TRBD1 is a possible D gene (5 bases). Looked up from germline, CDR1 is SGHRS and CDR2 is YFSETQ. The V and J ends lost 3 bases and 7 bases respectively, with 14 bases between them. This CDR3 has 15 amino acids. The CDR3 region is CASSSIGRENSPLHF. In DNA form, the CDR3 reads TGCGCCAGCAGCTCGATCGGCAGGGAGAATTCACCCCTCCACTTT.

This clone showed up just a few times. The CDR3 nucleotides are TGTGCCACCAGCTTAGGGACAGGAAACTACGAGCAGTACTTC. Translated, it gives CATSLGTGNYEQYF. This rearrangement joins TRBV15 to TRBJ2-7; the match to TRBD1 covers 8 bases. Trimming cost V 5 bases and J 3 bases; bases outside gene matches: 6. Germline V gives CDR1 LNHNV, CDR2 YYDKDF (reference sequence). This CDR3 is 14 amino acids long.

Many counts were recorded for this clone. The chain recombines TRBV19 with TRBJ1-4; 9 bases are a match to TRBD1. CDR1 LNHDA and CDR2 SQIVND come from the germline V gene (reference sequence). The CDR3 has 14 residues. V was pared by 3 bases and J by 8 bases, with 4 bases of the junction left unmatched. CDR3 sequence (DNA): TGTGCCAGTAGTATTACCGGGACAGGGGAAAAACTGTTTTTT. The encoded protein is CASSITGTGEKLFF.

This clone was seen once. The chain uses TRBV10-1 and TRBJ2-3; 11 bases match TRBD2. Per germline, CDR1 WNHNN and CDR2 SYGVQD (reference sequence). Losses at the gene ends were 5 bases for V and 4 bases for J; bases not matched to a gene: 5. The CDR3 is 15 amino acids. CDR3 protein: CASSTSGRSPDTQYF. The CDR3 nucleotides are TGCGCCAGCAGTACTAGCGGGAGAAGCCCAGATACGCAGTATTTT.

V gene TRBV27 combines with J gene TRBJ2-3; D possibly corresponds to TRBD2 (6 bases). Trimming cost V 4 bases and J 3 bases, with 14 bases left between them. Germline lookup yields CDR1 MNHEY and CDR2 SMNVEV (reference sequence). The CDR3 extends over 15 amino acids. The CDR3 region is CASSSGDFRTDTQYF. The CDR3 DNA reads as TGTGCCAGCAGTTCCGGGGACTTTAGAACAGATACGCAGTATTTT.

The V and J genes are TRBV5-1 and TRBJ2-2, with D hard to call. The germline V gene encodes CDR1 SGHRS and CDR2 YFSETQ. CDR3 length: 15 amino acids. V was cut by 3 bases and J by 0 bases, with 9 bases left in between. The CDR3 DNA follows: TGCGCCAGCAGCTCGGACCCAGCGAACACCGGGGAGCTGTTTTTT. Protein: CASSSDPANTGELFF.

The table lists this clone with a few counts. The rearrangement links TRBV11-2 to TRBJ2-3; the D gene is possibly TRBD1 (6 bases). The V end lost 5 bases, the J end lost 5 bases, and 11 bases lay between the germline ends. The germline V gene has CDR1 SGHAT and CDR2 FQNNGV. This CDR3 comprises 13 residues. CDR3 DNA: TGTGCCAGCAGCGCCTACAGGGAAGATACGCAGTATTTT. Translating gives CASSAYREDTQYF.

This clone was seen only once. The DNA of the CDR3 is TGTGCCAGCAGCATGACTAGCGGGAGCCAAGAGACCCAGTACTTC. It yields the protein CASSMTSGSQETQYF. The chain recombines TRBV9 with TRBJ2-5, with 12 bases fitting TRBD2. CDR3 length: 15 residues. V trimming: 4 bases; J trimming: 1 base; junction bases outside the gene matches: 2. Germline V gene lookup returns CDR1 SGDLS and CDR2 YYNGEE.

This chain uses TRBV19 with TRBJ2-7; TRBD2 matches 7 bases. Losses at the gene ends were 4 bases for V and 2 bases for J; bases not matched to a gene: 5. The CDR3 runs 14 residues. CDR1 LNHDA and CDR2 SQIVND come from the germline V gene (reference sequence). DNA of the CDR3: TGTGCCAGTAGTAGTCTAGCGGCTACCTACGAGCAGTACTTC. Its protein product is CASSSLAATYEQYF.

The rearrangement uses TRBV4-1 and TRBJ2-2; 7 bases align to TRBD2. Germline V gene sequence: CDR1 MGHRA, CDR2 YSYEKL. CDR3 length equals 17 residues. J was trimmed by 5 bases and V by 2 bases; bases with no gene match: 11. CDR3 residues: CASSQNTPGLRTGELFF. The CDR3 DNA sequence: TGCGCCAGCAGCCAAAATACCCCGGGACTACGGACCGGGGAGCTGTTTTTT.

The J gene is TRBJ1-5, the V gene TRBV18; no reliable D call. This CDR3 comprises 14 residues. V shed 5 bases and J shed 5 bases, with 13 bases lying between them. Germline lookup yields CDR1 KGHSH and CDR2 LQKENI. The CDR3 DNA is TGTGCCAGCTCATCTGGGATGAGGGATCAGCCCCAGCATTTT. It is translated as CASSSGMRDQPQHF. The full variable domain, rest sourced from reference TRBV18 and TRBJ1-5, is NAGVMQNPRHLVRRRGQEARLRCSPMKGHSHVYWYRQLPEEGLKFMVYLQKENIIDESGMPKERFSAEFPKEGPSILRIQQVVRGDSAAYFCASSSGMRDQPQHFGDGTRLSIL.

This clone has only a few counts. For the CDR3, the DNA is TGTGCCAGCAGCTCCCGAGGTGGCGGGAGTTCAGAGACCCAGTACTTC. Translation: CASSSRGGGSSETQYF. The genes are TRBV7-2 and TRBJ2-5, with 7 bases fitting TRBD2. The V gene end was trimmed by 4 bases and the J gene end by 4 bases; junction bases not matched to a gene: 12. From germline, CDR1 is SGHTA and CDR2 FQGNSA. The CDR3 length is 16 residues. Using reference TRBV7-2 and TRBJ2-5 for the parts outside the CDR3, the full variable domain is GAGVSQSPSNKVTEKGKDVELRCDPISGHTALYWYRQSLGQGLEFLIYFQGNSAPDKSGLPSDRFSAERTGGSVSTLTIQRTQQEDSAVYLCASSSRGGGSSETQYFGPGTRLLVL.

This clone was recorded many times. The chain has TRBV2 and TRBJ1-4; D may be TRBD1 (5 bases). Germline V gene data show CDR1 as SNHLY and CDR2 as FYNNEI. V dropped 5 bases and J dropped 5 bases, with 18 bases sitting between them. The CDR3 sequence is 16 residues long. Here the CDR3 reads CASSFDQGSPNEKLFF. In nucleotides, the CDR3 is TGTGCCAGCAGTTTTGATCAGGGCAGCCCAAATGAAAAACTGTTTTTT.

CDR3 in amino acids: CASSTPTGQGASTEAFF. CDR3 nucleotides: TGTGCCAGTAGTACCCCAACTGGACAGGGGGCGAGCACTGAAGCTTTCTTT. The genes are TRBV19 and TRBJ1-1; TRBD1 agrees at 11 bases. Per germline, CDR1 LNHDA and CDR2 SQIVND (reference sequence). The V and J ends lost 4 bases and 4 bases, in that order; junction bases with no gene match: 11. The CDR3 is 17 amino acids.

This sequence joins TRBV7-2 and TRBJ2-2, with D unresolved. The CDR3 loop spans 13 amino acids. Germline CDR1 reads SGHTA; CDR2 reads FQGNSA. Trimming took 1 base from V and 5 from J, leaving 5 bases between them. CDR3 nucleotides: TGTGCCAGCAGCTTAGAGGGAACCGGGGAGCTGTTTTTT. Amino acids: CASSLEGTGELFF.

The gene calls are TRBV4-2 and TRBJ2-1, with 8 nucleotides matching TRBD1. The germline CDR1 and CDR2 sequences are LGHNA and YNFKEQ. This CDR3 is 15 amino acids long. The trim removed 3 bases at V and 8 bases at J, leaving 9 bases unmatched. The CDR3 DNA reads TGTGCCAGCAGCCATCAGGGGGCACTTCAGGATGAGCAGTTCTTC. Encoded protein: CASSHQGALQDEQFF.

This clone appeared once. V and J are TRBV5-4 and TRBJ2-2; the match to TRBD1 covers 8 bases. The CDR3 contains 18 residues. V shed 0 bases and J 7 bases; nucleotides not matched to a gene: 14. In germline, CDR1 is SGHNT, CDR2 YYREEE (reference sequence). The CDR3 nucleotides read TGTGCCAGCAGCTTGGCCTTGAGACAGGGGAGCGGCAGCGGGGAGCTGTTTTTT. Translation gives CASSLALRQGSGSGELFF.

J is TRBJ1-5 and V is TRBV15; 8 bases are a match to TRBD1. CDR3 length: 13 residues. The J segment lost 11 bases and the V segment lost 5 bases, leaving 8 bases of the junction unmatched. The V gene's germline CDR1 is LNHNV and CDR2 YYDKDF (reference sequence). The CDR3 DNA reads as TGTGCCACCAGCCCGACAGGGGAATTGGCCCAGCATTTT. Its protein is CATSPTGELAQHF.

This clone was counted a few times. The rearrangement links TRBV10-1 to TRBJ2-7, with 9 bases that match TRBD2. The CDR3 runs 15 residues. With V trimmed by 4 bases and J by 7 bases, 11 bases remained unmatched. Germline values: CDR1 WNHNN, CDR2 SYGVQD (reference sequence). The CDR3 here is CASSAGLATRGEQYF. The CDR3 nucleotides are TGCGCCAGCAGTGCAGGACTAGCGACACGGGGGGAGCAGTACTTC.

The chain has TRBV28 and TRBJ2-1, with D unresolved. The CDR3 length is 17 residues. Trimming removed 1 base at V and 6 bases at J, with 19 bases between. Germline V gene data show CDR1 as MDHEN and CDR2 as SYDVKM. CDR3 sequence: CASSLFRPGRVVNEQFF. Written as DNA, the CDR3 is TGTGCCAGCAGTTTATTTCGGCCCGGACGAGTTGTCAATGAGCAGTTCTTC.

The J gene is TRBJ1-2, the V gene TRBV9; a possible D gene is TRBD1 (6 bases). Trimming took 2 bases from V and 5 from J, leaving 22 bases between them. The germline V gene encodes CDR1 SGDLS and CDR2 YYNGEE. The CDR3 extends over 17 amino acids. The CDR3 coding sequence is TGTGCCAGCAGCGTCGCCATCGGGGGGGGCAATGTGTATGGCTACACCTTC. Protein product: CASSVAIGGGNVYGYTF.

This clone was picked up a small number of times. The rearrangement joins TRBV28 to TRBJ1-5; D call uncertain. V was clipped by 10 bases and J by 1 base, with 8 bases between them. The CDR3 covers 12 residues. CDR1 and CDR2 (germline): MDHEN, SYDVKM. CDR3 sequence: CAIGLSNQPQHF. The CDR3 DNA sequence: TGTGCCATAGGATTAAGCAATCAGCCCCAGCATTTT. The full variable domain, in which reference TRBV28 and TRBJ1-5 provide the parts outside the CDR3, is DVKVTQSSRYLVKRTGEKVFLECVQDMDHENMFWYRQDPGLGLRLIYFSYDVKMKEKGDIPEGYSVSREKKERFSLILESASTNQTSMYLCAIGLSNQPQHFGDGTRLSIL.